The text below deals with one TCR beta chain. Its antigen is currently not known. This record comes from a study of T cells expressing NK-cell markers (dated by TCRdb to 2019 to 2021). Regarding the research as a whole: In sorted CD3+CD56+NKG2C+, CD3+CD56+NKG2C- and CD3+CD56-NKG2C+ T-cell subsets from 7 to 9 donors, TCR beta-chain repertoires were profiled. Among the eight sequenced donors, seven were HCMV-seropositive and one was HCMV-seronegative. Randomly selected healthy volunteers, three men and five women, were used as the eight sequenced donors. Sequencing of the libraries produced 2 x 150 bp reads on Illumina HiSeq 2000/2500, MiSeq or NextSeq.

Study-level results and caveats: Those dominant clonotypes were again the most abundant among CD3+CD56-NKG2C+ cells in four donors, at roughly 28.3-60.1%. It remained unclear whether the expanded NKG2C-expressing T cell clones were specific for HCMV antigens. For six donors, the dominant CD3+CD56+NKG2C+ clonotypes were among the top 10 CD8+ clonotypes and accounted for roughly 1.0-7.5% of CD8+ T cells.

From a lookup of the germline V gene, CDR1 and CDR2 are SGHRS and YFSETQ. There are 14 amino acids in the CDR3, from cysteine to phenylalanine inclusive. A DNA sequence was not provided. Data came from an Illumina HiSeq 2000. The TCR beta cDNA libraries were made using 5'RACE template switching, a step that added both a universal primer site and unique molecular identifiers. Priming for cDNA synthesis came from the TCR beta constant segment, and two successive PCR amplification steps followed. In the authors' own workflow: MIGEC was used to demultiplex reads and group the reads by UMI, and MiTCR was used to assemble and quantify clonotypes. To remove erroneous sequences, TCR cDNA sequences were retained only when supported by two or more reads. Downstream repertoire analysis used the tcR package, and clonotypes were matched across fractions by CDR3 nucleotide sequence plus V segment. Antigen specificity was annotated against VDJdb with VDJmatch, allowing one amino acid substitution in CDR3. Reads reprocessed by TCRdb are summarized as one entry per CDR3 protein sequence, and DNA is absent. TCRdb assigned the V and J calls; the authors' analysis was not used. The sample table includes fewer than 400,000 distinct CDR3 sequences. The top ten constitute around 10% of the sample.

HCMV serostatus was determined by detecting HCMV-specific IgG in serum with a commercial ELISA kit. Peripheral blood mononuclear cells were isolated from blood by Ficoll density gradient centrifugation. This sequence was found in a woman aged 45-65 years in good health. Donor details come from another sample of the same person, matched by shared clones. The sequence is built from TRBV5-1 and TRBJ2-1. The sequencing sample was made of blood T cells: a sorted CD56 or NKG2C T cell subset, CD4+ or CD8+ T cells, or bulk PBMC T cells (not recorded which). The CDR3 region: CASSLIGGLHEQFF.